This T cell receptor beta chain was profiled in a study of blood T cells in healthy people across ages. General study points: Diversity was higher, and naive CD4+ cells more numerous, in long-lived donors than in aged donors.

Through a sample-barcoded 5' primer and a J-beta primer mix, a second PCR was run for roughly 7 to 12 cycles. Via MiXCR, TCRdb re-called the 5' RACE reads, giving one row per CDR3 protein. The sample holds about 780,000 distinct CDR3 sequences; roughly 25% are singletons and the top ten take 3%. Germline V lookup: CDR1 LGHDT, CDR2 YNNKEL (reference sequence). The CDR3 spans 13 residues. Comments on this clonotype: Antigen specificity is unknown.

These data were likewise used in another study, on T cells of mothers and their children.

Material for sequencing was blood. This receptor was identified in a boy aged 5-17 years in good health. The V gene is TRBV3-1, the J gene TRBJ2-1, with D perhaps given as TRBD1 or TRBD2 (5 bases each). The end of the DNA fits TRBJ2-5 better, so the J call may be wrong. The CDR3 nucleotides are TGTGCCAGCAGCCAAGAGGGGGTCCAGACCCAGTACTTC. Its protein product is CASSQEGVQTQYF.